The 7 T cell receptor beta chains listed next were all sequenced from one sample in a study of cytomegalovirus exposure and HLA in healthy donors. The protocol was immunoSEQ multiplex PCR, while the TCRdb copy is restricted to in-frame clones and leaves out a portion. The table includes about 88,000 clones, 84% detected once. Source material: PBMCs. These receptor sequences come from a young woman in good health and CMV-seropositive.

This chain connects TRBV30 to TRBJ1-6; TRBD1 agrees at 9 bases. Looked up from germline, CDR1 is GTSNPN and CDR2 is SVGIG (reference sequence). Unmatched junction bases numbered 4, after V lost 0 bases and J lost 7 bases. This CDR3 spans 15 amino acids. CDR3 coding DNA: TGTGCCTGGAGTGTGGGGACAGGGAAAAATTCACCCCTCCACTTT. This encodes CAWSVGTGKNSPLHF.

This rearrangement joins TRBV7-2 to TRBJ2-3, with D unresolved. Trimming removed 1 base from V and 2 bases from J, with 7 bases in between. The CDR3 is 14 residues long. Germline V gene lookup returns CDR1 SGHTA and CDR2 FQGNSA. Written as DNA, the CDR3 is TGTGCCAGCAGCTTAGGGCTAGTCACAGATACGCAGTATTTT. Translating it yields CASSLGLVTDTQYF.

The gene calls are TRBV6-6 and TRBJ2-4; 11 bases are a match to TRBD2. The CDR3 totals 15 residues. The V gene end was trimmed by 4 bases and the J gene end by 2 bases; junction bases not matched to a gene: 1. Germline assignment: CDR1 MNHNY and CDR2 SVGAGI (reference sequence). CDR3 in amino acids: CASSSSGGTKNIQYF. CDR3 DNA: TGTGCCAGCAGTTCTAGCGGGGGGACCAAAAACATTCAGTACTTC.

The genes are TRBV28 and TRBJ1-5; D is unresolved. Trimming left V 10 bases short and J 0 bases short, with 13 bases between. Germline CDR1 MDHEN, CDR2 SYDVKM. The CDR3 is made up of 14 amino acids. CDR3 region: CANTLSLSNQPQHF. DNA for the CDR3: TGTGCCAACACCCTTTCCCTTAGCAATCAGCCCCAGCATTTT.

The genes are TRBV7-2 and TRBJ2-7, with 10 bases identical to TRBD2. CDR1 is SGHTA, CDR2 FQGNSA, per germline. V was pared by 6 bases and J by 1 base, with 3 bases of the junction left unmatched. The CDR3 is made up of 14 amino acids. Written as DNA, the CDR3 is TGTGCCAGCAGGGGGACTAGCGCATCCTACGAGCAGTACTTC. It specifies CASRGTSASYEQYF.

The V call is TRBV6-1, the J call TRBJ1-5; TRBD1 is a possible D gene (5 bases). Germline V gives CDR1 MNHNS, CDR2 SASEGT. V was shortened by 4 bases and J by 1 base, with 8 bases between the two germline ends. This CDR3 is built from 14 residues. The CDR3 bases are TGTGCCAGCAGTGGGACAAACAGCAATCAGCCCCAGCATTTT. As protein: CASSGTNSNQPQHF.

The V and J genes are TRBV19 and TRBJ2-5; 11 bases match TRBD2. The germline V gene has CDR1 LNHDA and CDR2 SQIVND (reference sequence). This CDR3 spans 19 amino acids. Losses at the gene ends were 5 bases for V and 0 bases for J; bases not matched to a gene: 14. For the CDR3, the DNA is TGTGCCAGTAGTTCCCCCCCGGGACTAGCGGCTTGGTACCAAGAGACCCAGTACTTC. This sequence encodes CASSSPPGLAAWYQETQYF. Looking up the rest from reference TRBV19 and TRBJ2-5 gives the full variable domain: DGGITQSPKYLFRKEGQNVTLSCEQNLNHDAMYWYRQDPGQGLRLIYYSQIVNDFQKGDIAEGYSVSREKKESFPLTVTSAQKNPTAFYLCASSSPPGLAAWYQETQYFGPGTRLLVL.